This T cell receptor (beta chain) was retrieved from a study of shared clonotypes between healthy human individuals. Germline lookup yields CDR1 SGHVS and CDR2 FNYEAQ. Losses at the gene ends were 2 bases for V and 6 bases for J; bases not matched to a gene: 6. CDR3 length equals 15 residues. This clone was observed a single time. Each donor was a Caucasian adult residing in Nashville, Tennessee. Sequencing was performed with immunoSEQ multiplex PCR; in TCRdb, only in-frame clones are kept and a portion is missing. The table has roughly 1.5 million clones, under 99% seen once. The V call is TRBV7-6, the J call TRBJ2-7; TRBD2 aligns across 11 bases. Sequencing was carried out using naive CD4+ T cells sorted from blood. Subset given: CD45RA+ positively selected. This TCR was sampled from a man aged 25 to 40 in good health. The CDR3 DNA reads TGTGCCAGCAGCTTAAAACTAGCGGGAGTTGTCGAGCAGTACTTC. Its protein product is CASSLKLAGVVEQYF.